This T cell receptor (beta chain) was found in a study of T cell responses to AZD1222 COVID-19 vaccine. General study results and limits: White British ancestry dominated among donors, who included more females, and clonal diversity was possibly underestimated. When two AZD1222 doses had been given, Spike-specific TCR breadth and depth rose. Spike-wide coverage was observed for vaccine-associated CD4 TCRs, with dominant responses at 160-218 and 743-854.

The table came from immunoSEQ multiplex PCR; TCRdb's copy has only in-frame clones and leaves some out. The profile covers 100,000 to 150,000 clones, with 92% appearing a single time and over 0.95% taken by the ten largest. Trimming shortened V by 5 bases and J by 6 bases, and 4 bases separated the two germline ends. Germline CDR1 LNHDA, CDR2 SQIVND (reference sequence). This CDR3 has 11 amino acids. With regard to this clone: Its antigen is unknown.

The chain is built from TRBV19 and TRBJ2-2; no reliable D call. Here the sequenced sample was peripheral blood, taken on day 0 of AZD1222 vaccination. This sequence was found in an adult in good health. CDR3 residues: CASSWPGELFF. Written as DNA, the CDR3 is TGTGCCAGTAGTTGGCCCGGGGAGCTGTTTTTT.